These T cell receptor beta chains were read from a single sample in a study of blood T cell repertoires in COVID-19. Profiling relied on immunoSEQ multiplex PCR, and the TCRdb table lists in-frame clones only, not all of them. The data show roughly 140,000 clones, with approximately 83% seen just once and 8% held by the top ten. The specimen sequenced was peripheral blood. These receptors were obtained from a woman aged 55-70 years with COVID-19, enrolled during active disease. The CDR3 runs from the conserved cysteine through the conserved F or W. A D gene is named only where the DNA matches it firmly. Clone sizes are given selectively: once, few, many, or a class where the clone is expanded.

size	V	D	J	DNA	CDR3
.	TRBV2	TRBD1	TRBJ2-1	TGTGCCAGCAGGGACAGGGGGAATGAGCAGTTCTTC	CASRDRGNEQFF
.	TRBV19	TRBD1	TRBJ1-1	TGTGCCAGTACTACGGACAGGACTGAAGCTTTCTTT	CASTTDRTEAFF
.	TRBV5-6	.	TRBJ1-1	TGTGCCAGCAGCTTGGCCTCCTCGGGGGCTTTCTTT	CASSLASSGAFF
.	TRBV5-8	TRBD1	TRBJ1-5	TGTGCCAGCAGCTACTACAGGGGTTATAGCAATCAGCCCCAGCATTTT	CASSYYRGYSNQPQHF
.	TRBV15	TRBD1	TRBJ1-4	TGTGCCACCAGCCCGGGACAGGGAAGACTGTTTTTT	CATSPGQGRLFF
.	TRBV19	TRBD2	TRBJ2-3	TGTGCCAGTAGTATACGGGCCGGACTAGGTGCAGATACGCAGTATTTT	CASSIRAGLGADTQYF
.	TRBV19	.	TRBJ1-1	TGTGCCACCCAAGGGCCGGGGGGCGGCACTGAAGCTTTCTTT	CATQGPGGGTEAFF
.	TRBV18	TRBD2	TRBJ2-2	TGTGCCAGCTCACCTGTTCCGCGGGGGGCGACTGGGGAGCTGTTTTTT	CASSPVPRGATGELFF
few	TRBV5-6	TRBD1	TRBJ1-2	TGTGCCAGCAGCCCCTTTCTGGGACAGGGGGTGTTAGGCTACACCTTC	CASSPFLGQGVLGYTF
.	TRBV4-3	.	TRBJ1-4	TGCGCCAGCAGCCAAGAACTTGCAACTAATGAAAAACTGTTTTTT	CASSQELATNEKLFF
.	TRBV4-1	TRBD1	TRBJ1-1	TGCGCCAGCAGCCAACCGACAGGGGGCATGAACACTGAAGCTTTCTTT	CASSQPTGGMNTEAFF
once	TRBV5-1	TRBD2	TRBJ2-2	TGCGCCAGCAGGACTAGCGGGGCCGGGGAGCTGTTTTTT	CASRTSGAGELFF
.	TRBV18	TRBD1	TRBJ1-2	TGTGCCAGCTCACCACTGGGACAGGGGGCAACTAACTATGGCTACACCTTC	CASSPLGQGATNYGYTF
.	TRBV3-1/TRBV3-2	.	TRBJ1-4	TGTGCCAGCAGCCAAGTCCAGGGACACACTGAAAAACTGTTTTTT	CASSQVQGHTEKLFF
.	TRBV6-5	TRBD1	TRBJ2-7	TGTGCCAGCAAGGGCGGGCCAGGGGGCGGCTACGAGCAGTACTTC	CASKGGPGGGYEQYF
.	TRBV5-1	TRBD1	TRBJ1-1	TGCGCCAGCAGCTTCTTGACAGGGGTAGACACTGAAGCTTTCTTT	CASSFLTGVDTEAFF
few	TRBV5-5	.	TRBJ1-2	TGTGCCAGCAGCTTGGCCCCCAGGGAAGAGGATGGCTACACCTTC	CASSLAPREEDGYTF
.	TRBV5-4	.	TRBJ1-1	TGTGCCAGCAGCTTGGCCCCAAGACAGCAAGCTGAAGCTTTCTTT	CASSLAPRQQAEAFF
.	TRBV7-2	TRBD1	TRBJ2-7	TGTGCCAGCAGCTTAGGCGGGCAGGGGGCCTACGAGCAGTACTTC	CASSLGGQGAYEQYF
.	TRBV5-4	TRBD1	TRBJ2-7	TGTGCCAGCAGCTTGAGGGGGCGCGACTACGAGCAGTACTTC	CASSLRGRDYEQYF
.	TRBV7-2	.	TRBJ1-5	TGTGCCAGCACGGAGGCGAAAAGCAATCAGCCCCAGCATTTT	CASTEAKSNQPQHF
.	TRBV2	TRBD1	TRBJ1-3	TGTGCCAGCAGTGGGACAGGGATTGGAAACACCATATATTTT	CASSGTGIGNTIYF
.	TRBV19	TRBD1	TRBJ2-7	TGTGCCAGTAGTATCTTCCACAGGGGGCTCTACGAGCAGTACTTC	CASSIFHRGLYEQYF
.	TRBV28	TRBD2	TRBJ2-7	TGTGCCAGCACGGCCGGGACTATTACCTACGAGCAGTACTTC	CASTAGTITYEQYF
.	TRBV9	TRBD1	TRBJ2-5	TGTGCCAGCAGCGTAGTTCCGGGACAGCAAGAGACCCAGTACTTC	CASSVVPGQQETQYF